The 26 T cell receptor beta chains below were found in one sample sequenced in a study of control samples from healthy donors and cancer patients. The data were produced by immunoSEQ multiplex PCR, yet TCRdb's version contains in-frame clones alone and is incomplete. This sample yields 160,000 or so clones, of which 90% to 95% are seen a single time; 8.5% belongs to the top ten. Sequenced input: blood. These receptor sequences come from a woman aged 40 to 50 in good health.

Only one count was recorded for this clone. The chain couples TRBV2 to TRBJ1-6; 7 bases line up with TRBD1. CDR3 size: 16 residues. J was trimmed by 5 bases and V by 9 bases; bases with no gene match: 13. Germline V gene data show CDR1 as SNHLY and CDR2 as FYNNEI. The CDR3 nucleotides are TGTGCCAGTCAAGTGGAGGGGGCCGAGAATAATTCACCCCTCCACTTT. It translates to CASQVEGAENNSPLHF.

This clone was seen once. J is TRBJ1-1 and V is TRBV12-3 or TRBV12-4; unclear D gene. The CDR3 is 13 residues long. V was trimmed by 2 bases and J by 1 base, leaving 5 bases between them. This chain's CDR3 is CASSLRENTEAFF. Here the CDR3 DNA reads TGTGCCAGCAGTTTACGGGAGAACACTGAAGCTTTCTTT.

The chain recombines TRBV18 with TRBJ2-5, with a weak D call TRBD1 (6 bases). Germline values: CDR1 KGHSH, CDR2 LQKENI. Trimming took off 2 bases at V and 5 bases at J, with 15 bases between the two ends. CDR3 size: 15 residues. CDR3 residues: CASSPLAGVGETQYF. In DNA form, the CDR3 reads TGTGCCAGCTCACCATTAGCAGGGGTAGGGGAGACCCAGTACTTC. Together with reference TRBV18 and TRBJ2-5, the CDR3 gives the full variable domain: NAGVMQNPRHLVRRRGQEARLRCSPMKGHSHVYWYRQLPEEGLKFMVYLQKENIIDESGMPKERFSAEFPKEGPSILRIQQVVRGDSAAYFCASSPLAGVGETQYFGPGTRLLVL.

The genes are TRBV5-1 and TRBJ2-1; the D gene is possibly TRBD2 (5 bases). Germline loops: CDR1 SGHRS, CDR2 YFSETQ. The CDR3 covers 15 residues. The germline V and J ends were trimmed by 0 bases and 1 base, with 8 bases remaining between them. This chain's CDR3 is CASSLGTVSYNEQFF. CDR3 coding DNA: TGCGCCAGCAGCTTGGGGACTGTGTCCTACAATGAGCAGTTCTTC.

The rearrangement joins TRBV6-5 to TRBJ1-2, with TRBD1 identical over 9 bases. CDR1 MNHEY and CDR2 SVGAGI come from the germline V gene. The CDR3 runs 15 residues. Unmatched junction bases numbered 12, after V lost 5 bases and J lost 8 bases. The CDR3 loop reads CASSTQGTGRNGYTF. The CDR3 DNA is TGTGCCAGCAGTACCCAGGGGACAGGGCGGAACGGCTACACCTTC.

This chain connects TRBV4-3 to TRBJ1-5; D remains ambiguous. The V end was cut by 2 bases, the J end by 0 bases, with 8 bases between. From germline, CDR1 is LGHNA and CDR2 YSLEER. The CDR3 sequence is 15 residues long. CDR3 DNA: TGCGCCAGCAGCCAAACGGACGGTAGCAATCAGCCCCAGCATTTT. Its protein is CASSQTDGSNQPQHF.

The chain carries TRBV2 and TRBJ1-6, with unresolved D. The CDR3 spans 15 residues. The V gene lost 4 bases and the J gene lost 5 bases, with 12 bases spanning the gap. In germline, CDR1 is SNHLY, CDR2 FYNNEI. The CDR3 coding sequence is TGTGCCAGCAGTGTACTGGGCGGGGATAATTCACCCCTCCACTTT. Translating gives CASSVLGGDNSPLHF.

The V call is TRBV7-2, the J call TRBJ2-1; 8 bases map to TRBD2. This CDR3 is built from 15 residues. Trimming cost V 2 bases and J 5 bases; bases outside gene matches: 5. CDR1 SGHTA and CDR2 FQGNSA come from the germline V gene. The CDR3 reads CASSLSGTSNNEQFF. The CDR3, as DNA: TGTGCCAGCAGCTTATCGGGGACTAGTAACAATGAGCAGTTCTTC.

The chain is built from TRBV4-2 and TRBJ1-1; the D gene is possibly TRBD1 (5 bases). The CDR3 is 14 residues long. V was cut by 5 bases and J by 4 bases, with 14 bases left in between. Germline CDR1 is LGHNA and CDR2 is YNFKEQ. The CDR3 DNA is TGTGCCAGCAGCACATCAGGGTTAGGCACTGAAGCTTTCTTT. Translation: CASSTSGLGTEAFF.

This clone was detected once. The V call is TRBV6-5, the J call TRBJ2-3, with TRBD1 matching 8 bases. CDR1 MNHEY and CDR2 SVGAGI come from the germline V gene. The CDR3 spans 14 residues. The trim removed 7 bases at V and 4 bases at J, leaving 7 bases unmatched. The CDR3 coding sequence is TGTGCCAGCAAGGAAGGACAGGGCGCAGATACGCAGTATTTT. Protein product: CASKEGQGADTQYF.

Written as DNA, the CDR3 is TGTGCCAGCAGCTTAGCCGATTACGGGACATATAATGAAAAACTGTTTTTT. Its translation is CASSLADYGTYNEKLFF. The chain links TRBV7-9 to TRBJ1-4; D may be TRBD1 (6 bases). V lost 0 bases, J lost 4 bases, and 15 bases lay in between. This CDR3 contains 17 residues. CDR1 is SEHNR and CDR2 is FQNEAQ in the germline V gene (reference sequence).

The V call is TRBV19, the J call TRBJ1-2, with TRBD1 matching 9 bases. With 6 bases clipped from V and 4 bases from J, the junction kept 3 bases outside the gene matches. Germline assignment: CDR1 LNHDA and CDR2 SQIVND (reference sequence). The CDR3 contains 13 residues. The CDR3 DNA is TGTGCCAGTAGGGGGACAGGGAGCTATGGCTACACCTTC. Its protein is CASRGTGSYGYTF.

The chain recombines TRBV10-1 with TRBJ2-7; D is possibly TRBD1 or TRBD2 (5 bases each). The CDR3 loop spans 11 amino acids. Germline loops: CDR1 WNHNN, CDR2 SYGVQD (reference sequence). Between the trimmed V and J ends, which lost 5 bases and 6 bases, there was a span of 8 bases. CDR3 DNA: TGCGCCAGCAGTCGTGGGGGCGAGCAGTACTTC. Protein sequence: CASSRGGEQYF.

The chain carries TRBV19 and TRBJ2-5; D remains ambiguous. Germline CDR1 and CDR2: LNHDA and SQIVND (reference sequence). The CDR3 is 14 amino acids. V was clipped by 7 bases and J by 2 bases, with 14 bases between them. The CDR3 sequence: CASIPSCLQETQYF. As DNA, the CDR3 is TGTGCCAGTATTCCATCGTGCCTTCAAGAGACCCAGTACTTC. Drawing the rest from reference TRBV19 and TRBJ2-5, the complete variable domain is DGGITQSPKYLFRKEGQNVTLSCEQNLNHDAMYWYRQDPGQGLRLIYYSQIVNDFQKGDIAEGYSVSREKKESFPLTVTSAQKNPTAFYLCASIPSCLQETQYFGPGTRLLVL.

In this sample, this clone turned up once. The gene calls are TRBV2 and TRBJ1-2; maybe TRBD1 (5 bases). Trimming shortened V by 4 bases and J by 2 bases, and 17 bases separated the two germline ends. The germline gives CDR1 SNHLY, CDR2 FYNNEI. The CDR3 covers 16 residues. CDR3 loop: CASSALGREQNYGYTF. In DNA, the CDR3 is TGTGCCAGCAGTGCATTGGGCAGGGAGCAAAACTATGGCTACACCTTC. Looking up the rest from reference TRBV2 and TRBJ1-2 gives the full variable domain: EPEVTQTPSHQVTQMGQEVILRCVPISNHLYFYWYRQILGQKVEFLVSFYNNEISEKSEIFDDQFSVERPDGSNFTLKIRSTKLEDSAMYFCASSALGREQNYGYTFGSGTRLTVV.

This clone was seen only a few times. V usage is TRBV19 and J usage is TRBJ1-5; no reliable D call. CDR1 is LNHDA, CDR2 SQIVND, per germline (reference sequence). V was cut by 6 bases and J by 2 bases, with 17 bases left in between. The CDR3 consists of 16 residues. In DNA, the CDR3 is TGTGCCAGTAGCCTCCTACGGGGAAGGCGCAATCAGCCCCAGCATTTT. Its translation: CASSLLRGRRNQPQHF. Combining the CDR3 with reference TRBV19 and TRBJ1-5 gives the whole variable domain DGGITQSPKYLFRKEGQNVTLSCEQNLNHDAMYWYRQDPGQGLRLIYYSQIVNDFQKGDIAEGYSVSREKKESFPLTVTSAQKNPTAFYLCASSLLRGRRNQPQHFGDGTRLSIL.

This chain joins TRBV28 and TRBJ1-5, with no clear D. With 10 bases removed from V and 1 base from J, the gap between germline ends came to 8 bases. The CDR3 extends over 12 amino acids. CDR1 MDHEN and CDR2 SYDVKM come from the germline V gene. Here the CDR3 reads CATAGSNQPQHF. CDR3 bases: TGTGCCACCGCGGGGAGCAATCAGCCCCAGCATTTT. The variable domain in full, with the rest retrieved from reference TRBV28 and TRBJ1-5, is DVKVTQSSRYLVKRTGEKVFLECVQDMDHENMFWYRQDPGLGLRLIYFSYDVKMKEKGDIPEGYSVSREKKERFSLILESASTNQTSMYLCATAGSNQPQHFGDGTRLSIL.

The rearrangement links TRBV6-5 to TRBJ2-5; 9 positions agree with TRBD1. Germline values: CDR1 MNHEY, CDR2 SVGAGI. The junction had 10 bases not matched to a gene; V was cut back by 6 bases and J by 5 bases. The CDR3 sequence is 15 residues long. In DNA, the CDR3 is TGTGCCAGCAGCTACAGGGGGCTTCATGCGGAGACCCAGTACTTC. Encoded protein: CASSYRGLHAETQYF.

This chain uses TRBV27 with TRBJ1-1, with 7 bases lining up with TRBD1. Trimming cost V 5 bases and J 7 bases; bases outside gene matches: 13. This CDR3 has 15 residues. Looked up from germline, CDR1 is MNHEY and CDR2 is SMNVEV (reference sequence). The CDR3 reads CASSPGAGTVFEAFF. CDR3 nucleotides: TGTGCCAGCAGTCCCGGTGCCGGGACAGTGTTTGAAGCTTTCTTT.

Only one count was recorded for this clone. V gene TRBV19 combines with J gene TRBJ1-3; no definite D call. The germline V gene encodes CDR1 LNHDA and CDR2 SQIVND (reference sequence). V was shortened by 7 bases and J by 0 bases, with 13 bases between the two germline ends. The CDR3 totals 15 residues. The CDR3 bases are TGTGCCAGTAACGACGGCGGCGGCTCTGGAAACACCATATATTTT. It encodes CASNDGGGSGNTIYF.

A single count supports this clone. Other DNA variants within this sample encode the same CDR3. The chain carries TRBV9 and TRBJ1-2; D is unresolved. Between the trimmed V and J ends, which lost 5 bases and 5 bases, there was a span of 4 bases. Germline CDR1 reads SGDLS; CDR2 reads YYNGEE. The CDR3 consists of 10 residues. CDR3 in DNA: TGTGCCAGCAGTGGTTATGGCTACACCTTC. Encoded protein: CASSGYGYTF.

V usage is TRBV7-2 and J usage is TRBJ1-2; no clear D. The ends were cut back, 0 bases at V and 4 bases at J, with 9 bases in the middle. The CDR3 has 14 amino acids. The V gene's germline CDR1 is SGHTA and CDR2 FQGNSA. This CDR3 reads CASSLAIAGYGYTF. DNA of the CDR3: TGTGCCAGCAGCTTAGCGATTGCCGGCTATGGCTACACCTTC.

A single count supports this clone. The gene calls are TRBV4-1 and TRBJ2-3; tentative D call: TRBD2 (7 bases). Per germline, CDR1 MGHRA and CDR2 YSYEKL. There are 15 residues in the CDR3. Deletions cut 0 bases from V and 4 bases from J, with 11 bases between. The CDR3 bases are TGCGCCAGCAGCCAAGACGGGGGGCGCCCAGATACGCAGTATTTT. Translation: CASSQDGGRPDTQYF.

The CDR3 region is CASSTLLTGSSYNEQFF. The CDR3 nucleotides are TGTGCCAGTAGTACGTTGCTGACAGGGAGCTCCTACAATGAGCAGTTCTTC. The chain uses TRBV19 and TRBJ2-1; 7 bases map to TRBD1. This CDR3 comprises 17 residues. Germline V gives CDR1 LNHDA, CDR2 SQIVND (reference sequence). J gave up 0 bases and V 4 bases, and 9 bases lay outside the gene matches. Full variable domain (remainder filled in from reference TRBV19 and TRBJ2-1): DGGITQSPKYLFRKEGQNVTLSCEQNLNHDAMYWYRQDPGQGLRLIYYSQIVNDFQKGDIAEGYSVSREKKESFPLTVTSAQKNPTAFYLCASSTLLTGSSYNEQFFGPGTRLTVL.

The gene calls are TRBV12-3 or TRBV12-4 and TRBJ2-7, with a possible D match to TRBD2 (5 bases). The CDR3 runs to 12 residues. Trimming left V 3 bases short and J 5 bases short, with 8 bases between. This chain's CDR3 is CASSFDGDEQYF. CDR3 bases: TGTGCCAGCAGTTTTGACGGGGACGAGCAGTACTTC.

The V call is TRBV5-8, the J call TRBJ2-7, with a possible D match to TRBD2 (6 bases). V was pared by 3 bases and J by 4 bases, with 14 bases between. Germline values: CDR1 SGHTS, CDR2 YDEGEE. CDR3 size: 14 residues. The CDR3 nucleotides read TGTGCCAGCAGCTCTGGGACCGGGAGATACGAGCAGTACTTC. Translation: CASSSGTGRYEQYF.